The 3 T cell receptor beta chains listed next were all sequenced from one sample in a study of regulatory T cells in long-lasting Graves disease. The time point was: newly diagnosed GD, antithyroid drugs for less than 3 months. With RNA extracted from PBMCs as input, the TCR library was made. Building the TCR beta libraries relied on iRepertoire HTBI primers, and CDR3 regions underwent Arm-PCR. TCRdb called the multiplex PCR reads again in MiXCR, with one record for every CDR3 protein. Of some 600,000 distinct CDR3 sequences listed, about 16% were seen once; the top ten hold about 11%. The same data also contributed to another study, on T cells in Graves' hyperthyroidism and ophthalmopathy.

The source was peripheral blood mononuclear cells (PBMCs), collected at new diagnosis, from a patient treated with antithyroid drugs. These receptor sequences come from a man aged 18 to 30 with Graves disease.

This clonotype was detected ten times or more. The chain employs TRBV6-2 or TRBV6-3 and TRBJ2-2; no reliable D call. The ends were cut back, 7 bases at V and 5 bases at J, with 8 bases in the middle. CDR3 length: 12 amino acids. CDR1 and CDR2 from the germline V gene are MNHEY and SVGEGT. CDR3 residues: CASTLRTGELFF. As DNA, the CDR3 is TGTGCCAGCACCCTGAGGACCGGGGAGCTGTTTTTT.

This clonotype was recorded many times. The CDR3 nucleotides are TGTGCCAGCAGCGTAAGGCAGGGGGGTTCACCCCTCCACTTT. Amino acids: CASSVRQGGSPLHF. The chain carries TRBV9 and TRBJ1-6; 7 positions match TRBD1. J gave up 9 bases and V 1 base, and 4 bases lay outside the gene matches. Germline-derived CDR1 and CDR2 are SGDLS and YYNGEE. The CDR3 extends over 14 amino acids.

The chain recombines TRBV24-1 with TRBJ2-7, with TRBD1 as a possible D gene (6 bases). CDR3 length: 17 residues. Between the trimmed V and J ends, which lost 4 bases and 3 bases, there was a span of 21 bases. Per germline, CDR1 KGHDR and CDR2 SFDVKD. This CDR3 is CATSDYPNYRDVYEQYF. In nucleotides, the CDR3 is TGTGCCACCAGTGACTACCCTAACTACAGGGATGTCTACGAGCAGTACTTC.